This entry lists 26 T cell receptor beta chains sequenced from one sample in a study of cytomegalovirus exposure and HLA in healthy donors. Here immunoSEQ multiplex PCR was the method, and the copy in TCRdb shows in-frame clones only, minus some. The profile covers about 160,000 clones, with about 96% appearing a single time and more than 0.7% taken by the ten largest. Sequencing input: PBMCs. The source is a woman between 18 and 29 years old in good health and CMV-seronegative.

The rearrangement uses TRBV6-1 and TRBJ2-7, with TRBD2 as a possible D gene (6 bases). Trimming removed 4 bases from V and 1 base from J, with 8 bases in between. Germline assignment: CDR1 MNHNS and CDR2 SASEGT. The CDR3 runs to 13 residues. The CDR3 region has the DNA TGTGCCAGCAGTGCCCGGGAGTCCTACGAGCAGTACTTC. Protein: CASSARESYEQYF.

J is TRBJ1-3 and V is TRBV19; no clear D. Trimming left V 6 bases short and J 0 bases short, with 9 bases between. Germline CDR1 reads LNHDA; CDR2 reads SQIVND (reference sequence). There are 14 residues in the CDR3. The CDR3 DNA reads as TGTGCCAGTAGATCGGGGAGCTCTGGAAACACCATATATTTT. Its protein is CASRSGSSGNTIYF.

J is TRBJ2-4 and V is TRBV15, with TRBD2 as a possible D gene (6 bases). V gave up 3 bases and J gave up 3 bases, with 9 bases separating them. The CDR3 runs to 14 residues. Germline V lookup: CDR1 LNHNV, CDR2 YYDKDF (reference sequence). The DNA for the CDR3 is TGTGCCACCAGCAGGAGCGGGTACAAAAACATTCAGTACTTC. This gives the protein CATSRSGYKNIQYF.

This sequence joins TRBV9 and TRBJ1-4; D perhaps matches TRBD1 (5 bases). Trimming left V 4 bases short and J 4 bases short, with 14 bases between. Germline CDR1 reads SGDLS; CDR2 reads YYNGEE. This CDR3 is 15 amino acids long. For the CDR3, the DNA is TGTGCCAGCAGCTCGGGGGTTAAGGGTAATGAAAAACTGTTTTTT. Encoded protein: CASSSGVKGNEKLFF.

The rearrangement uses TRBV11-2 and TRBJ2-2, with no clear D. Trimming took 5 bases from V and 5 from J, leaving 9 bases between them. CDR3 length: 13 residues. Germline V CDR1 and CDR2: SGHAT, FQNNGV. CDR3 region: CASSPTRTGELFF. The CDR3 nucleotides are TGTGCCAGCAGCCCAACGAGGACCGGGGAGCTGTTTTTT.

The chain combines TRBV7-2 with TRBJ2-2, with TRBD1 matching 8 bases. The CDR3 extends over 14 amino acids. The V gene end was trimmed by 5 bases and the J gene end by 7 bases; junction bases not matched to a gene: 6. Germline-derived CDR1 and CDR2 are SGHTA and FQGNSA. CDR3 coding DNA: TGTGCCAGCAGCCTGGACAGGGCGAGCGGGGAGCTGTTTTTT. Amino acids: CASSLDRASGELFF.

The chain has TRBV19 and TRBJ2-7, with TRBD1 identical over 12 bases. Germline-derived CDR1 and CDR2 are LNHDA and SQIVND (reference sequence). The ends lost 5 bases at V and 2 bases at J; junction bases unmatched: 7. This CDR3 is built from 16 residues. In DNA form, the CDR3 reads TGTGCCAGTAGTCCCTGGGGACAGGGGGCCGCCTACGAGCAGTACTTC. Amino acid sequence: CASSPWGQGAAYEQYF.

The chain links TRBV19 to TRBJ2-3; the match to TRBD2 covers 8 bases. From germline, CDR1 is LNHDA and CDR2 SQIVND (reference sequence). The CDR3 totals 15 residues. Unmatched junction bases numbered 8, after V lost 7 bases and J lost 2 bases. CDR3 sequence: CASKALAGITDTQYF. CDR3 nucleotide sequence: TGTGCCAGTAAGGCGTTAGCGGGGATCACAGATACGCAGTATTTT.

This clone appeared a single time. This rearrangement joins TRBV2 to TRBJ2-1; D is possibly TRBD1 (6 bases). Trimming pared 2 bases from V and 0 bases from J, leaving 11 bases between. The CDR3 loop spans 16 amino acids. Germline values: CDR1 SNHLY, CDR2 FYNNEI. CDR3 DNA: TGTGCCAGCAGTGAACAGGGACAACTCTCCTACAATGAGCAGTTCTTC. Encoded protein: CASSEQGQLSYNEQFF.

About this clone itself: Mismatch with germline at one junction end may stem from a read error. The chain is built from TRBV27 and TRBJ2-7; 11 nucleotides align to TRBD1. From germline, CDR1 is MNHEY and CDR2 SMNVEV (reference sequence). This CDR3 is built from 14 residues. CDR3 sequence reads: CASSLSWDRGKRSF. For the CDR3, the DNA is TGTGCCAGCAGTTTATCTTGGGACAGGGGGAAACGGAGTTTC.

The chain combines TRBV19 with TRBJ2-1; 11 bases are shared with TRBD2. V gave up 4 bases and J gave up 6 bases; unmatched junction bases: 5. The V gene's germline CDR1 is LNHDA and CDR2 SQIVND (reference sequence). The CDR3 runs 15 residues. CDR3 in amino acids: CASSSPGTSGNEQFF. Here the CDR3 DNA reads TGTGCCAGTAGTAGCCCCGGGACTAGCGGCAATGAGCAGTTCTTC.

This sequence joins TRBV7-9 and TRBJ2-5; TRBD2 matches at 9 bases. Trimming took 3 bases from V and 5 from J; bases not matched to a gene: 7. This CDR3 has 15 residues. Germline assignment: CDR1 SEHNR and CDR2 FQNEAQ (reference sequence). The CDR3 is CASSLVRGGEETQYF. CDR3 nucleotides: TGTGCCAGCAGCTTGGTGCGGGGGGGCGAGGAGACCCAGTACTTC.

The chain recombines TRBV11-3 with TRBJ2-1; 9 positions match TRBD2. CDR1 is SGHNT, CDR2 YENEEA, per germline. The CDR3 extends over 14 amino acids. V trimming: 3 bases; J trimming: 5 bases; junction bases outside the gene matches: 2. The CDR3 DNA reads TGTGCCAGCAGCTTGGCGGGGGGGAACAATGAGCAGTTCTTC. Protein: CASSLAGGNNEQFF.

The chain links TRBV18 to TRBJ1-4; 10 positions agree with TRBD1. Germline values: CDR1 KGHSH, CDR2 LQKENI. V was clipped by 2 bases and J by 6 bases; unmatched bases: 0. This CDR3 spans 14 amino acids. CDR3 DNA: TGTGCCAGCTCACCAGGGACAGGGGATGAAAAACTGTTTTTT. As protein: CASSPGTGDEKLFF.

On this clone: Its ends do not fully match the called genes, so a read error is possible. The J gene is TRBJ2-5, the V gene TRBV6-6; 9 positions match TRBD1. The CDR3 consists of 15 residues. Germline lookup yields CDR1 MNHNY and CDR2 SVGAGI (reference sequence). CDR3 bases: TGTGCCAGCAGCTACTCGACAGGGGGTGGGGAGACCCAGTACTTC. Translating gives CASSYSTGGGETQYF.

This clone was recorded once. The chain carries TRBV9 and TRBJ1-1; 7 bases are shared with TRBD1. In germline, CDR1 is SGDLS, CDR2 YYNGEE. The CDR3 spans 15 residues. J gave up 5 bases and V 0 bases, and 7 bases lay outside the gene matches. In DNA form, the CDR3 reads TGTGCCAGCAGCGTAGAGGGCCAGGGGGTAACTGAAGCTTTCTTT. This encodes CASSVEGQGVTEAFF.

The rearrangement links TRBV6-1 to TRBJ2-4; TRBD1 is a possible D gene (6 bases). There are 16 residues in the CDR3. V lost 2 bases and J 0 bases, leaving 11 bases between the germline ends. The germline V gene encodes CDR1 MNHNS and CDR2 SASEGT. The CDR3 DNA is TGTGCCAGCAGTGAACGGGACACTTTAGCCAAAAACATTCAGTACTTC. Translating gives CASSERDTLAKNIQYF.

CDR3 region: CASSLSGLSYNEQFF. CDR3 coding DNA: TGTGCCAGCAGCCTTTCGGGGTTATCCTACAATGAGCAGTTCTTC. The V call is TRBV7-8, the J call TRBJ2-1; tentatively, D is TRBD2 (5 bases). Trimming stripped 5 bases from V and 1 base from J, with 12 bases between. CDR3 length: 15 amino acids. Per the germline V gene, CDR1 is SGHVS and CDR2 is FQNEAQ.

The chain has TRBV7-8 and TRBJ2-7; 7 bases are shared with TRBD1. V was pared by 1 base and J by 4 bases, with 7 bases of the junction left unmatched. The CDR3 has 15 amino acids. CDR1 and CDR2 from the germline V gene are SGHVS and FQNEAQ. The CDR3 reads CASSLDRQGGYEQYF. The DNA for the CDR3 is TGTGCCAGCAGCTTAGATAGACAGGGTGGGTACGAGCAGTACTTC.

V usage is TRBV9 and J usage is TRBJ1-3, with 7 positions matching TRBD1. Trimming cost V 2 bases and J 1 base; bases outside gene matches: 6. CDR3 length: 16 amino acids. Germline CDR1 SGDLS, CDR2 YYNGEE. Here the CDR3 DNA reads TGTGCCAGCAGCGTTGACAGGGTGGGTTCTGGAAACACCATATATTTT. This sequence encodes CASSVDRVGSGNTIYF.

V gene TRBV4-1 combines with J gene TRBJ2-3, with 9 positions matching TRBD2. J was trimmed by 2 bases and V by 2 bases; bases with no gene match: 5. Germline lookup yields CDR1 MGHRA and CDR2 YSYEKL. The length of the CDR3 is 16 residues. CDR3 in amino acids: CASSQLAGVSTDTQYF. DNA of the CDR3: TGCGCCAGCAGCCAATTAGCGGGGGTGTCCACAGATACGCAGTATTTT.

V gene TRBV19 combines with J gene TRBJ1-4, with D maybe TRBD1 (6 bases). The CDR3 is made up of 16 amino acids. The germline CDR1 and CDR2 sequences are LNHDA and SQIVND (reference sequence). Trimming removed 6 bases at V and 7 bases at J, with 21 bases between. CDR3 DNA: TGTGCCAGTAGCGGACACCGGGGCCAAGGGGGTGAAAAACTGTTTTTT. Its translation: CASSGHRGQGGEKLFF.

The chain recombines TRBV9 with TRBJ2-3; TRBD2 is a possible D gene (6 bases). The CDR3 consists of 18 residues. Germline CDR1 reads SGDLS; CDR2 reads YYNGEE. V was shortened by 2 bases and J by 2 bases, with 21 bases between the two germline ends. CDR3 nucleotide sequence: TGTGCCAGCAGCGTGGGACTGACCAGGGCCACAAACACAGATACGCAGTATTTT. Its translation is CASSVGLTRATNTDTQYF.

The chain carries TRBV15 and TRBJ1-5; D is unresolved. CDR3 length: 15 amino acids. From germline, CDR1 is LNHNV and CDR2 YYDKDF (reference sequence). Deletions cut 1 base from V and 5 bases from J, with 12 bases between. Here the CDR3 reads CATSRGRGMDQPQHF. In DNA form, the CDR3 reads TGTGCCACCAGCAGAGGGCGAGGGATGGATCAGCCCCAGCATTTT.

The chain carries TRBV7-2 and TRBJ1-2, with 7 bases fitting TRBD1. V shed 4 bases and J 2 bases; nucleotides not matched to a gene: 10. Germline CDR1 reads SGHTA; CDR2 reads FQGNSA. This CDR3 comprises 16 residues. The CDR3 DNA reads TGTGCCAGCAGCTCTGCAGGGGGGCGCCGAAACTATGGCTACACCTTC. Protein: CASSSAGGRRNYGYTF.

The genes are TRBV5-6 and TRBJ2-1; 9 bases are a match to TRBD2. CDR3 length equals 17 residues. V lost 0 bases, J lost 10 bases, and 14 bases stayed unmatched. Germline-derived CDR1 and CDR2 are SGHDT and YYEEEE. The CDR3 region is CASSLAPGGGGAHEQFF. CDR3 coding DNA: TGTGCCAGCAGCTTGGCCCCTGGAGGCGGGGGGGCGCACGAGCAGTTCTTC.